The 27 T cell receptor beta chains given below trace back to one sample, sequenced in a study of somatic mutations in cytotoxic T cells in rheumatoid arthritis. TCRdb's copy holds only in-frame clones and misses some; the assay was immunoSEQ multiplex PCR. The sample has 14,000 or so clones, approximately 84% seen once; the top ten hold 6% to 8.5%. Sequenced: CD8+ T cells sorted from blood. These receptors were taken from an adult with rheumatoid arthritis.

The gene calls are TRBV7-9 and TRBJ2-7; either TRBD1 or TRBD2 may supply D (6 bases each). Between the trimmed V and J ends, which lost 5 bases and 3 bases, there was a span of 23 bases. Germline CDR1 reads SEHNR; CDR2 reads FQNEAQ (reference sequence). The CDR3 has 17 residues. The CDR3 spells CASSRLPGTSDYYEQYF. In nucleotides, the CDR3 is TGTGCCAGCAGCCGACTCCCCGGGACATCGGACTACTACGAGCAGTACTTC.

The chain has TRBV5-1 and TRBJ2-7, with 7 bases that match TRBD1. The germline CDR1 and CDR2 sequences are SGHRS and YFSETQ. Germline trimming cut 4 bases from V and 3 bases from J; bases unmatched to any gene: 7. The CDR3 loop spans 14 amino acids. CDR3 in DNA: TGCGCCAGCAGCGCAGGGGGAACCCTCTACGAGCAGTACTTC. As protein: CASSAGGTLYEQYF.

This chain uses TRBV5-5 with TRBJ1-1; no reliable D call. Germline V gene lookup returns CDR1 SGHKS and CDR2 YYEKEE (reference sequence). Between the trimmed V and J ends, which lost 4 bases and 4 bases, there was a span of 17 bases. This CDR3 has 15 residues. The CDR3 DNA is TGTGCCAGCAGCCCCTCGGACGTTGGCATCACTGAAGCTTTCTTT. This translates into CASSPSDVGITEAFF.

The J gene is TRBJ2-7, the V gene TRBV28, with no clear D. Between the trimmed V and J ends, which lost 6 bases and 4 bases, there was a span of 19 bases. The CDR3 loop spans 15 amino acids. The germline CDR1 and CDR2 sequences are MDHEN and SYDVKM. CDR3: CASSSRAGSRYEQYF. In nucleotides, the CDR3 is TGTGCCAGCAGCTCCCGAGCCGGGTCTCGTTACGAGCAGTACTTC.

CDR3 sequence reads: CASSRRTVNTEAFF. DNA for the CDR3: TGTGCCAGCAGCCGGCGGACAGTGAACACTGAAGCTTTCTTT. The chain recombines TRBV5-6 with TRBJ1-1; D possibly corresponds to TRBD1 (6 bases). V was pared by 4 bases and J by 0 bases, with 10 bases between. The germline V gene has CDR1 SGHDT and CDR2 YYEEEE. This CDR3 is built from 14 residues.

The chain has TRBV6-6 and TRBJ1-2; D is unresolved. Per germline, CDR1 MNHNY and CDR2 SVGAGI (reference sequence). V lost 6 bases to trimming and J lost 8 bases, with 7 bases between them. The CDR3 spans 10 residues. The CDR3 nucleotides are TGTGCCAGCAGCTCGACGGGCTACACCTTC. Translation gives CASSSTGYTF.

For the CDR3, the DNA is TGTGCCAGCAGCCAAGATTGGAATCGGGGAGTGGATCAGCCCCAGCATTTT. Translation: CASSQDWNRGVDQPQHF. The V call is TRBV4-2, the J call TRBJ1-5; D unclear. The CDR3 is made up of 17 amino acids. V lost 0 bases and J lost 5, with 17 bases in between. CDR1 is LGHNA and CDR2 is YNFKEQ in the germline V gene.

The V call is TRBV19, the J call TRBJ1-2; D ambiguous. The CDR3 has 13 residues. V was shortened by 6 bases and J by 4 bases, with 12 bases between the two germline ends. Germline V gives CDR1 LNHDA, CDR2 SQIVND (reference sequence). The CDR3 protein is CASSAGFFYGYTF. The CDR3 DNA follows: TGTGCCAGTAGCGCGGGGTTCTTCTATGGCTACACCTTC.

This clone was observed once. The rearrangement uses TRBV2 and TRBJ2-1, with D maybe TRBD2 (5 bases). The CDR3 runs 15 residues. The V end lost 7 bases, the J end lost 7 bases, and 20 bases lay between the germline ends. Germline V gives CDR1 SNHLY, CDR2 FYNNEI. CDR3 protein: CASNFQAARENEQFF. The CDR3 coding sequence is TGTGCCAGCAATTTCCAAGCGGCTAGGGAAAATGAGCAGTTCTTC.

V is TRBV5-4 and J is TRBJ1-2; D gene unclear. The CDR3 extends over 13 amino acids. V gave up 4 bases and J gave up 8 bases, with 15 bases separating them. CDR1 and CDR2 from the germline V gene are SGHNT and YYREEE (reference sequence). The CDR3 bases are TGTGCCAGCAGCCGCAGTGATGGGGTCGGCTACACCTTC. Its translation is CASSRSDGVGYTF.

The CDR3 nucleotides are TGTGCCAGCAGCTTCAAGGTGAACACTGAAGCTTTCTTT. The encoded protein is CASSFKVNTEAFF. The J gene is TRBJ1-1, the V gene TRBV5-5, with D unclear. This CDR3 region has 13 residues. CDR1 SGHKS and CDR2 YYEKEE come from the germline V gene (reference sequence). V lost 2 bases and J lost 0, with 5 bases in between.

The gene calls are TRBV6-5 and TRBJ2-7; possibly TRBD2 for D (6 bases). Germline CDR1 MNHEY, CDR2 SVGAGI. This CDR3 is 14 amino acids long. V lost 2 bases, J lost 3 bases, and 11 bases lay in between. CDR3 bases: TGTGCCAGCAGTTACGCGGAGGGGAACTACGAGCAGTACTTC. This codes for CASSYAEGNYEQYF.

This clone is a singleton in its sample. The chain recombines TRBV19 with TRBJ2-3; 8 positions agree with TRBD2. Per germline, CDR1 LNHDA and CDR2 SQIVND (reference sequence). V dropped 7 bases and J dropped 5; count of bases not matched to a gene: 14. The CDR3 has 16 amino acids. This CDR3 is CASTLAPAGVGDTQYF. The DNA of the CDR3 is TGTGCCAGTACCCTGGCCCCAGCGGGAGTGGGAGATACGCAGTATTTT.

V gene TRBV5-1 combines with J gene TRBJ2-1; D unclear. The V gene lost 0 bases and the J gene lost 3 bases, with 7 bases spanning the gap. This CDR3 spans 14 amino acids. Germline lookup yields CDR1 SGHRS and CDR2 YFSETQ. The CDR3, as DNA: TGCGCCAGCAGCTTGGACAGAAGCTACAATGAGCAGTTCTTC. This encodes CASSLDRSYNEQFF. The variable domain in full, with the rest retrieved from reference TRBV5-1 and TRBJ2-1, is KAGVTQTPRYLIKTRGQQVTLSCSPISGHRSVSWYQQTPGQGLQFLFEYFSETQRNKGNFPGRFSGRQFSNSRSEMNVSTLELGDSALYLCASSLDRSYNEQFFGPGTRLTVL.

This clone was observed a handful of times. Here the CDR3 reads CASSYQEGRQPQHF. The CDR3, as DNA: TGTGCCAGCAGTTACCAAGAGGGGAGGCAGCCCCAGCATTTT. This chain uses TRBV6-6 with TRBJ1-5; D might be TRBD1 (5 bases). Trimming pared 2 bases from V and 7 bases from J, leaving 12 bases between. The CDR3 is 14 amino acids. Germline CDR1 is MNHNY and CDR2 is SVGAGI (reference sequence).

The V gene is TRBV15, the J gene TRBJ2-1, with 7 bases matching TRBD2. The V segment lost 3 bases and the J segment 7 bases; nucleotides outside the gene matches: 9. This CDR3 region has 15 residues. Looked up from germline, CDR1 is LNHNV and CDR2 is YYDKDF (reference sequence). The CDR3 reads CATSSKRDSRNEQFF. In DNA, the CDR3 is TGTGCCACCAGCAGTAAGCGGGATTCTCGAAATGAGCAGTTCTTC. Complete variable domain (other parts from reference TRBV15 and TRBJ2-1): DAMVIQNPRYQVTQFGKPVTLSCSQTLNHNVMYWYQQKSSQAPKLLFHYYDKDFNNEADTPDNFQSRRPNTSFCFLDIRSPGLGDTAMYLCATSSKRDSRNEQFFGPGTRLTVL.

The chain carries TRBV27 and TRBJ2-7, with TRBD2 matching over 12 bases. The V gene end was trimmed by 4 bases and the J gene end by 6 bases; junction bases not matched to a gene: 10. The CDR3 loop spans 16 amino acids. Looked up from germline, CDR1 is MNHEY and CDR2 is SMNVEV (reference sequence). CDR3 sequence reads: CASSSEILAGGSEQYF. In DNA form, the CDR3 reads TGTGCCAGCAGTTCCGAAATACTAGCGGGAGGATCCGAGCAGTACTTC.

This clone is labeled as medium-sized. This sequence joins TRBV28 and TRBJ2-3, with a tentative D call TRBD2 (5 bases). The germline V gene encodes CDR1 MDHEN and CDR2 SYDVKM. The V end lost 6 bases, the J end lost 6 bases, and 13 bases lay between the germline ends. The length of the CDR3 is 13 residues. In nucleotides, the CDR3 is TGTGCCAGCAGACGGACTCCCGCGGATACGCAGTATTTT. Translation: CASRRTPADTQYF.

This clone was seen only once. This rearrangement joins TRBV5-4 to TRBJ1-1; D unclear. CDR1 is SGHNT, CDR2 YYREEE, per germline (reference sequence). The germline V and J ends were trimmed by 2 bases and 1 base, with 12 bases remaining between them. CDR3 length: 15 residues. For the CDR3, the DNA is TGTGCCAGCAGCTTCGGTCGGTTAGAGAACACTGAAGCTTTCTTT. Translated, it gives CASSFGRLENTEAFF.

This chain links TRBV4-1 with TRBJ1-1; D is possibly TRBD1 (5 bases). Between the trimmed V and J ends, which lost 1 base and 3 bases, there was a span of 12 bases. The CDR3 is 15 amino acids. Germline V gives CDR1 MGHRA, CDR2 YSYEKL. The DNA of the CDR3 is TGCGCCAGCAGCCAAGTAGCAGGGAGATACACTGAAGCTTTCTTT. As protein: CASSQVAGRYTEAFF.

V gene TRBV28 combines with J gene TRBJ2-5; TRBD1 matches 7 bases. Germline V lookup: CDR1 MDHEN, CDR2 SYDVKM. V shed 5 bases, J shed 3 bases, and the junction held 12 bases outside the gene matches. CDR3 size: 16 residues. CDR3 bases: TGTGCCAGCAGTCCTCCGACAGGGCCGGAAAAAGAGACCCAGTACTTC. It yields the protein CASSPPTGPEKETQYF.

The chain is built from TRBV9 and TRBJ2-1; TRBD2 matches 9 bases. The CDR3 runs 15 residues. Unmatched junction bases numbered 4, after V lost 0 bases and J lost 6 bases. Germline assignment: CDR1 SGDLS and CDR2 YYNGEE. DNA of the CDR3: TGTGCCAGCAGCGTAGGAGTTAGCGGGAGCAATGAGCAGTTCTTC. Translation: CASSVGVSGSNEQFF.

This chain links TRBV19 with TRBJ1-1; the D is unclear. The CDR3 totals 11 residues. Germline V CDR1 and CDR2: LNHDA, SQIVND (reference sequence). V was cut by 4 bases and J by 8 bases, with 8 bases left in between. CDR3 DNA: TGTGCCAGTAGTACCACCCAAGAAGCTTTCTTT. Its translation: CASSTTQEAFF.

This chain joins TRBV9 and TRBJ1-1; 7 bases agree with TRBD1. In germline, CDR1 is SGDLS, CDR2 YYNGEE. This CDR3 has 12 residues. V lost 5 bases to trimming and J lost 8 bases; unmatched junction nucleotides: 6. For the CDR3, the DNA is TGTGCCAGCAGGGCCCCGACAGGGGAAGCTTTCTTT. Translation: CASRAPTGEAFF.

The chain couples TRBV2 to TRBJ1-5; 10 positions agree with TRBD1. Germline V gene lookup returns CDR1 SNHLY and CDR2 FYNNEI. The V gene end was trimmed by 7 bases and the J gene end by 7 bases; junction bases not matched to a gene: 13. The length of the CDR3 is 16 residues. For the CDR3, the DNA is TGTGCCAGCACCGGAGATGGGACAGGGGCCGAGCAGCCCCAGCATTTT. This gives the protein CASTGDGTGAEQPQHF.

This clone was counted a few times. CDR3 amino acids: CASSPPATNVPPIYEQYF. In nucleotides, the CDR3 is TGTGCCAGCAGTCCACCGGCCACGAACGTCCCTCCCATCTACGAGCAGTACTTC. This chain connects TRBV27 to TRBJ2-7; D uncertain. The CDR3 has 18 residues. Germline assignment: CDR1 MNHEY and CDR2 SMNVEV (reference sequence). V was shortened by 5 bases and J by 3 bases, with 26 bases between the two germline ends.

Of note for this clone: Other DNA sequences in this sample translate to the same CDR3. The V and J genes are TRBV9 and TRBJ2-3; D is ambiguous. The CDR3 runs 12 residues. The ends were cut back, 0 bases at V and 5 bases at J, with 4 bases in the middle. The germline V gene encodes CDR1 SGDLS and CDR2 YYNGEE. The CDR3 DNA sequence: TGTGCCAGCAGCGTAGGGGAAGATACGCAGTATTTT. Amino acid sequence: CASSVGEDTQYF.